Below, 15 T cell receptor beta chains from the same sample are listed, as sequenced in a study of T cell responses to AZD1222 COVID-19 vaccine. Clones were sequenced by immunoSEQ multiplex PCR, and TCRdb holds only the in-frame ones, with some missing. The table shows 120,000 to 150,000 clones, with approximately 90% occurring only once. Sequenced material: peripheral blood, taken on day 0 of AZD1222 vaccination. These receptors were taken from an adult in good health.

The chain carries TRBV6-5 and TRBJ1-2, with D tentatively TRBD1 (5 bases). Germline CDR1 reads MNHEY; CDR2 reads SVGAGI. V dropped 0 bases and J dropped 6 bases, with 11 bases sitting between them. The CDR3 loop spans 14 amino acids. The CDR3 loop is CASSYSRGGDGYTF. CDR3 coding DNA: TGTGCCAGCAGTTACTCGAGGGGCGGCGATGGCTACACCTTC.

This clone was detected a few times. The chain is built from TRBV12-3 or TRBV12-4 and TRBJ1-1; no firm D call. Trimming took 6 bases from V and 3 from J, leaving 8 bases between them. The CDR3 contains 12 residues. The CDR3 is CASRTRYTEAFF. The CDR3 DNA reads TGTGCCAGCAGAACTCGATACACTGAAGCTTTCTTT.

CDR3 bases: TGTGCCAGCAGTTCAGGTCGGGTCGGCTACACCTTC. As protein: CASSSGRVGYTF. This chain joins TRBV5-6 and TRBJ1-2; D not resolved. The CDR3 has 12 residues. Between the trimmed V and J ends, which lost 5 bases and 8 bases, there was a span of 13 bases. Per the germline V gene, CDR1 is SGHDT and CDR2 is YYEEEE.

CDR3 DNA: TGTGCCAGCAGGACACGGAGGGGAGGCTACACCTTC. It is translated as CASRTRRGGYTF. The chain uses TRBV6-5 and TRBJ1-2, with D possibly TRBD1 on 5 matching bases. V was clipped by 6 bases and J by 8 bases, with 13 bases between them. Germline V gene sequence: CDR1 MNHEY, CDR2 SVGAGI. The CDR3 runs 12 residues.

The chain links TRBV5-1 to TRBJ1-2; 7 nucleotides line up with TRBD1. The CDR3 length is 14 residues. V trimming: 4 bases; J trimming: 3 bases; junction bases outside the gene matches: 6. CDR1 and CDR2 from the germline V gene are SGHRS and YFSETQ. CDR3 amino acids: CASSPQGVHYGYTF. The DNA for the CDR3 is TGCGCCAGCAGCCCGCAGGGGGTTCACTATGGCTACACCTTC.

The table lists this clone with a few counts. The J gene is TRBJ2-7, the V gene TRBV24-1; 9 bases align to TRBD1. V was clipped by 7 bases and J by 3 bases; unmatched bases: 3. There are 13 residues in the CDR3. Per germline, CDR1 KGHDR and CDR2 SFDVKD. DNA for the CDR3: TGTGCCACCAGAGGACAGGGGCTCTACGAGCAGTACTTC. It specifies CATRGQGLYEQYF.

In DNA form, the CDR3 reads TGTGCCAGCAGCTTACGATCCCACGGGGATGCCTCTGGGGCCAACGTCCTGACTTTC. Protein: CASSLRSHGDASGANVLTF. This rearrangement joins TRBV7-3 to TRBJ2-6; D may be TRBD2 (5 bases). Germline V gene lookup returns CDR1 SGHTA and CDR2 FQGTGA. V lost 2 bases and J 0 bases, leaving 17 bases between the germline ends. The CDR3 sequence is 19 residues long.

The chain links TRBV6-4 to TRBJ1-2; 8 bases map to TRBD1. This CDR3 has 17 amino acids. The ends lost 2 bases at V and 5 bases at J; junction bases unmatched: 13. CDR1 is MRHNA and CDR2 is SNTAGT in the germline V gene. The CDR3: CASSDPDRARFLYGYTF. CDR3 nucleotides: TGTGCCAGCAGTGACCCGGACAGGGCGAGATTTCTTTATGGCTACACCTTC.

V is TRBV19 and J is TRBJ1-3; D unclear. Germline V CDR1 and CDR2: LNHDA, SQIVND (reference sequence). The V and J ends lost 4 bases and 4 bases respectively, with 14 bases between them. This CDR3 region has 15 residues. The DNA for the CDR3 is TGTGCCAGTAGTACCTCCGCGGCAGCCGGAAACACCATATATTTT. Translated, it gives CASSTSAAAGNTIYF.

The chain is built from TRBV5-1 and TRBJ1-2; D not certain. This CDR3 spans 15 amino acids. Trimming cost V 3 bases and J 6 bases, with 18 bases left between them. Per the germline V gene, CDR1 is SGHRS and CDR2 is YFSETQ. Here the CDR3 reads CASSWTDGTRDGYTF. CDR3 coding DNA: TGCGCCAGCAGCTGGACGGACGGAACAAGGGATGGCTACACCTTC.

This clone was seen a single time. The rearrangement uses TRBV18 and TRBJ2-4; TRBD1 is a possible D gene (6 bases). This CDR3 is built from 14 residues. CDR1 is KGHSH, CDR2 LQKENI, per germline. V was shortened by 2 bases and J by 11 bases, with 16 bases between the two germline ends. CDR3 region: CASSPSWDKLLQYF. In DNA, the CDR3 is TGTGCCAGCTCACCATCCTGGGACAAACTTCTTCAGTACTTC.

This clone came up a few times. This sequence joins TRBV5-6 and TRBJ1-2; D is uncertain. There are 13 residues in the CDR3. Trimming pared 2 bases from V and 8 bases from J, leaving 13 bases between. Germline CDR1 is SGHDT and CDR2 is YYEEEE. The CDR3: CASSFSGELGYTF. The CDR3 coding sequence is TGTGCCAGCAGCTTCTCCGGGGAGCTAGGCTACACCTTC.

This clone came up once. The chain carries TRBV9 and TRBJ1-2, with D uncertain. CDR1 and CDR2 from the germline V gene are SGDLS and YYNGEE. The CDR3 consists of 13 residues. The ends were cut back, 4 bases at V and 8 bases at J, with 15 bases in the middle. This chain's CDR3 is CASSTAPVGGYTF. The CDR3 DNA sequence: TGTGCCAGCAGCACCGCGCCCGTCGGGGGCTACACCTTC.

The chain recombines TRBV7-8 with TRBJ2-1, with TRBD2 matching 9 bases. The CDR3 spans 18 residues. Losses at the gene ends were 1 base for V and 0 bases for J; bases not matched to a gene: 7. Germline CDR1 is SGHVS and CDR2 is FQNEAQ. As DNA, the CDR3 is TGTGCCAGCAGCTTAGGGCATAGCGGGGGCAGCTCCTACAATGAGCAGTTCTTC. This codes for CASSLGHSGGSSYNEQFF. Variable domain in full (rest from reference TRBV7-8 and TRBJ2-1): GAGVSQSPRYKVAKRGQDVALRCDPISGHVSLFWYQQALGQGPEFLTYFQNEAQLDKSGLPSDRFFAERPEGSVSTLKIQRTQQEDSAVYLCASSLGHSGGSSYNEQFFGPGTRLTVL.

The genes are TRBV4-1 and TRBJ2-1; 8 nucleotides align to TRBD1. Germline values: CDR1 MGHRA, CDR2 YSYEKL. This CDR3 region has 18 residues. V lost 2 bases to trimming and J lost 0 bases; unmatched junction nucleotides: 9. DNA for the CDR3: TGCGCCAGCAGCCAAAGATCTCAGGGGGCCTACTCCTACAATGAGCAGTTCTTC. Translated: CASSQRSQGAYSYNEQFF.